The 27 T cell receptor beta chains reported below all come from one sample, sequenced in a study of cytomegalovirus exposure and HLA in healthy donors. Both 60 Vbeta primers and 13 Jbeta primers went into the PCR. TCRdb's copy holds only in-frame clones and misses some; the assay was immunoSEQ multiplex PCR. This sample carries about 150,000 clones, 76% of them seen once, and the ten largest clones take 1.8%. Sequencing was done on a sample of PBMCs. The origin of the receptors is a man aged 40-55 years in good health and CMV-seronegative.

The V gene is TRBV5-1, the J gene TRBJ2-5; D remains ambiguous. Germline CDR1 is SGHRS and CDR2 is YFSETQ. The CDR3 sequence is 17 residues long. V was clipped by 0 bases and J by 2 bases, with 17 bases between them. In nucleotides, the CDR3 is TGCGCCAGCAGCTTGGGCACGACAAGTTTTACGCAAGAGACCCAGTACTTC. This codes for CASSLGTTSFTQETQYF.

On this clone itself: Within the sample, other DNA sequences also encode this same CDR3. The chain uses TRBV27 and TRBJ2-7, with TRBD1 as a possible D gene (6 bases). The CDR3 spans 14 residues. The V end lost 3 bases, the J end lost 2 bases, and 11 bases lay between the germline ends. Germline values: CDR1 MNHEY, CDR2 SMNVEV (reference sequence). The CDR3 loop is CASSLSGTPYEQYF. The CDR3 DNA reads as TGTGCCAGCAGTTTGTCCGGGACACCCTACGAGCAGTACTTC.

The V call is TRBV9, the J call TRBJ1-1, with 9 positions matching TRBD1. With V trimmed by 3 bases and J by 1 base, 4 bases remained unmatched. This CDR3 comprises 15 residues. Germline-derived CDR1 and CDR2 are SGDLS and YYNGEE. The CDR3, as DNA: TGTGCCAGCAGCGCTCCGGGACAGGGGAACACTGAAGCTTTCTTT. This gives the protein CASSAPGQGNTEAFF.

The V call is TRBV7-8, the J call TRBJ2-7, with 7 bases aligning to TRBD1. This CDR3 region has 14 residues. CDR1 and CDR2 from the germline V gene are SGHVS and FQNEAQ. V lost 5 bases, J lost 3 bases, and 7 bases stayed unmatched. CDR3 DNA sequence: TGTGCCAGCAGCATTAGGGACAGTCACTACGAGCAGTACTTC. This encodes CASSIRDSHYEQYF. Complete variable domain (other parts from reference TRBV7-8 and TRBJ2-7): GAGVSQSPRYKVAKRGQDVALRCDPISGHVSLFWYQQALGQGPEFLTYFQNEAQLDKSGLPSDRFFAERPEGSVSTLKIQRTQQEDSAVYLCASSIRDSHYEQYFGPGTRLTVT.

The rearrangement uses TRBV9 and TRBJ2-2; 16 nucleotides match TRBD2. CDR3 length: 20 residues. The J segment lost 0 bases and the V segment lost 0 bases, leaving 5 bases of the junction unmatched. Germline CDR1 SGDLS, CDR2 YYNGEE. CDR3 sequence (DNA): TGTGCCAGCAGCGTAGGGACCGGGACTAGCGGGAGGGCGAACACCGGGGAGCTGTTTTTT. This encodes CASSVGTGTSGRANTGELFF.

Here the CDR3 reads CASSLGAGLASHEQYF. The CDR3 bases are TGTGCCAGCAGCTTAGGCGCGGGACTAGCGAGCCACGAGCAGTACTTC. This chain joins TRBV13 and TRBJ2-7, with 10 nucleotides matching TRBD2. The germline V gene has CDR1 PRHDT and CDR2 FYEKMQ (reference sequence). Germline trimming cut 0 bases from V and 5 bases from J; bases unmatched to any gene: 7. The CDR3 length is 16 residues.

This clone was counted a single time. This sequence joins TRBV29-1 and TRBJ2-4; 11 bases agree with TRBD1. Germline CDR1 and CDR2: SQVTM and ANQGSEA. Trimming removed 6 bases from V and 2 bases from J; junction bases left unmatched: 3. The CDR3 has 14 residues. The CDR3 nucleotides are TGCAGCGTCGGGACAGGGGGGTCCAAAAACATTCAGTACTTC. Protein: CSVGTGGSKNIQYF.

A remark on this clone: The germline gene is not matched at one end of the junction; a read error may be the cause. This chain joins TRBV7-2 and TRBJ2-4; 11 bases agree with TRBD2. The CDR3 contains 17 residues. The germline CDR1 and CDR2 sequences are SGHTA and FQGNSA. CDR3 sequence (DNA): TGTGCCAGCAGCCTGGGAGGACTAGCGGGCCCCCAAAACAGTCAGTACTTC. Its protein is CASSLGGLAGPQNSQYF.

There are a few counts of this clone. The genes are TRBV5-4 and TRBJ2-1, with TRBD2 identical over 12 bases. This CDR3 has 17 amino acids. Germline trimming cut 4 bases from V and 0 bases from J; bases unmatched to any gene: 5. Germline lookup yields CDR1 SGHNT and CDR2 YYREEE (reference sequence). The CDR3 region is CASSPTSGGSSYNEQFF. CDR3 coding DNA: TGTGCCAGCAGCCCGACTAGCGGGGGTAGCTCCTACAATGAGCAGTTCTTC.

The chain uses TRBV4-2 and TRBJ1-1; TRBD1 agrees at 7 bases. The V and J ends lost 0 bases and 2 bases, in that order; junction bases with no gene match: 3. The length of the CDR3 is 15 residues. Germline V lookup: CDR1 LGHNA, CDR2 YNFKEQ. CDR3 sequence: CASSQEGTANTEAFF. The DNA for the CDR3 is TGTGCCAGCAGCCAAGAAGGGACAGCCAACACTGAAGCTTTCTTT.

This chain links TRBV5-4 with TRBJ2-7, with D possibly being TRBD1 (6 bases). Germline assignment: CDR1 SGHNT and CDR2 YYREEE (reference sequence). This CDR3 is built from 14 residues. The V and J ends lost 2 bases and 0 bases respectively, with 9 bases between them. The CDR3 DNA reads TGTGCCAGCAGCTTTCCAGGGGTCTCCTACGAGCAGTACTTC. Translation: CASSFPGVSYEQYF.

The CDR3 sequence: CASSPSGSGYEQYF. The CDR3 region has the DNA TGTGCCAGCAGCCCCAGCGGGAGTGGGTACGAGCAGTACTTC. This rearrangement joins TRBV7-9 to TRBJ2-7, with 8 bases lining up with TRBD2. The J segment lost 4 bases and the V segment lost 5 bases, leaving 7 bases of the junction unmatched. The CDR3 extends over 14 amino acids. Germline loops: CDR1 SEHNR, CDR2 FQNEAQ (reference sequence).

The rearrangement uses TRBV4-1 and TRBJ2-7, with D perhaps matching TRBD1 (6 bases). The V gene's germline CDR1 is MGHRA and CDR2 YSYEKL. This CDR3 is 16 amino acids long. V was trimmed by 5 bases and J by 3 bases, leaving 20 bases between them. The DNA for the CDR3 is TGCGCCAGCAGCACCGATGACTCAGGGGCATACTACGAGCAGTACTTC. Protein product: CASSTDDSGAYYEQYF.

This clone was found a few times. The chain carries TRBV7-2 and TRBJ2-3; 10 positions match TRBD2. CDR3 length: 17 residues. Germline lookup yields CDR1 SGHTA and CDR2 FQGNSA. The ends lost 6 bases at V and 4 bases at J; junction bases unmatched: 13. The CDR3 region has the DNA TGTGCCAGCAGAAGACATCGGACTAGCGGAACTCCAGATACGCAGTATTTT. Residues: CASRRHRTSGTPDTQYF.

The chain links TRBV11-2 to TRBJ1-2, with D possibly matching TRBD1 (5 bases). Trimming cost V 1 base and J 6 bases, with 12 bases left between them. CDR1 SGHAT and CDR2 FQNNGV come from the germline V gene. The CDR3 runs to 14 residues. The CDR3 region is CASSLGAGNHGYTF. For the CDR3, the DNA is TGTGCCAGCAGCTTAGGAGCAGGGAATCATGGCTACACCTTC.

The V gene is TRBV5-1, the J gene TRBJ2-7; a weak D match, TRBD2 (5 bases). There are 15 residues in the CDR3. Trimming took 0 bases from V and 5 from J, leaving 15 bases between them. Germline V lookup: CDR1 SGHRS, CDR2 YFSETQ. This CDR3 is CASSLALRGRDEQYF. The CDR3 nucleotides are TGCGCCAGCAGCTTGGCATTGCGAGGGCGCGACGAGCAGTACTTC. Variable domain in full (rest from reference TRBV5-1 and TRBJ2-7): KAGVTQTPRYLIKTRGQQVTLSCSPISGHRSVSWYQQTPGQGLQFLFEYFSETQRNKGNFPGRFSGRQFSNSRSEMNVSTLELGDSALYLCASSLALRGRDEQYFGPGTRLTVT.

The rearrangement links TRBV7-2 to TRBJ1-4; tentatively, D is TRBD1 (6 bases). This CDR3 is built from 15 residues. The germline V and J ends were trimmed by 0 bases and 8 bases, with 13 bases remaining between them. CDR1 SGHTA and CDR2 FQGNSA come from the germline V gene. The CDR3 sequence: CASSLAYSQGEKLFF. The DNA for the CDR3 is TGTGCCAGCAGCTTAGCTTACAGCCAGGGGGAAAAACTGTTTTTT.

The chain links TRBV18 to TRBJ2-1; D possibly corresponds to TRBD2 (5 bases). Germline V lookup: CDR1 KGHSH, CDR2 LQKENI. There are 14 residues in the CDR3. Trimming left V 3 bases short and J 8 bases short, with 14 bases between. The CDR3 DNA follows: TGTGCCAGCTCACCCGGCGGGCTTTTGTATGAGCAGTTCTTC. The encoded protein is CASSPGGLLYEQFF.

This chain joins TRBV2 and TRBJ2-2; the match to TRBD1 covers 7 bases. Per germline, CDR1 SNHLY and CDR2 FYNNEI. J lost 4 bases, V lost 6 bases, and 8 bases had no gene match. The CDR3 runs 15 residues. CDR3 sequence (DNA): TGTGCCAGCAGCGGGACAGAAGGTTTCACCGGGGAGCTGTTTTTT. Its translation: CASSGTEGFTGELFF.

V usage is TRBV27 and J usage is TRBJ2-5; 8 nucleotides match TRBD2. The CDR3 runs to 15 residues. With V trimmed by 4 bases and J by 5 bases, 9 bases remained unmatched. Germline lookup yields CDR1 MNHEY and CDR2 SMNVEV (reference sequence). CDR3 nucleotides: TGTGCCAGCAGTTCAGCGGGGGATTCGCGGGAGACCCAGTACTTC. Encoded protein: CASSSAGDSRETQYF.

This clone was observed a few times. The V call is TRBV4-3, the J call TRBJ1-5, with 9 bases matching TRBD1. Germline V lookup: CDR1 LGHNA, CDR2 YSLEER. Unmatched junction bases numbered 1, after V lost 4 bases and J lost 0 bases. This CDR3 is 15 amino acids long. Written as DNA, the CDR3 is TGCGCCAGCAGCCCGACAGGGGGTAGCAATCAGCCCCAGCATTTT. It codes for CASSPTGGSNQPQHF.

The rearrangement links TRBV19 to TRBJ2-7, with D perhaps matching TRBD2 (6 bases). Trimming took off 5 bases at V and 1 base at J, with 9 bases between the two ends. Germline values: CDR1 LNHDA, CDR2 SQIVND (reference sequence). The CDR3 runs to 13 residues. DNA of the CDR3: TGTGCCAGTAGTGATCGGGAGTCCTACGAGCAGTACTTC. Its translation: CASSDRESYEQYF.

This chain uses TRBV19 with TRBJ2-6, with a weak D call TRBD2 (5 bases). Germline assignment: CDR1 LNHDA and CDR2 SQIVND (reference sequence). This CDR3 is built from 15 residues. Trimming left V 2 bases short and J 4 bases short, with 9 bases between. The CDR3 here is CASSISGSGANVLTF. The CDR3 nucleotides read TGTGCCAGTAGTATAAGCGGTTCCGGGGCCAACGTCCTGACTTTC.

This clone was observed once. The sample contains more than one DNA sequence encoding this CDR3. The chain couples TRBV19 to TRBJ1-5, with D perhaps TRBD1 (6 bases). This CDR3 spans 14 amino acids. Trimming shortened V by 6 bases and J by 3 bases, and 12 bases separated the two germline ends. Germline V gives CDR1 LNHDA, CDR2 SQIVND (reference sequence). This CDR3 is CASSQGQVNQPQHF. The CDR3 bases are TGTGCCAGTAGCCAGGGACAAGTCAATCAGCCCCAGCATTTT.

This clone was found once. The chain uses TRBV7-9 and TRBJ2-7; no clear D. The CDR3 loop spans 16 amino acids. Germline V CDR1 and CDR2: SEHNR, FQNEAQ (reference sequence). Between the trimmed V and J ends, which lost 2 bases and 2 bases, there was a span of 16 bases. Here the CDR3 reads CASSLTAPILPYEQYF. DNA for the CDR3: TGTGCCAGCAGCTTAACAGCTCCCATCCTCCCCTACGAGCAGTACTTC.

The chain combines TRBV12-5 with TRBJ2-2, with D perhaps matching TRBD1 (5 bases). This CDR3 has 16 amino acids. The germline V and J ends were trimmed by 5 bases and 4 bases, with 17 bases remaining between them. CDR1 LGHNT and CDR2 FRNRAP come from the germline V gene. The CDR3 region has the DNA TGTGCTAGTGGTCTGACCCTGACAGACGGCACCGGGGAGCTGTTTTTT. This translates into CASGLTLTDGTGELFF.

The J gene is TRBJ2-3, the V gene TRBV4-1, with 11 bases matching TRBD2. Germline CDR1 MGHRA, CDR2 YSYEKL. J was trimmed by 2 bases and V by 8 bases; bases with no gene match: 12. The CDR3 runs to 17 residues. The CDR3 DNA reads TGCGCCAGCTGGGGAGGAGAGGGACTAGCGGACACAGATACGCAGTATTTT. As protein: CASWGGEGLADTDTQYF.